The sample holds a few counts of the clone carrying this TCR beta chain. The antigen remains undetermined. The data are from a study of cytomegalovirus exposure and HLA in healthy donors. In the study overall: T cells numbering about 179 million yielded 90 million to 140 million unique TCR beta sequences in an earlier analysis.

This CDR3 contains 14 residues. Germline CDR1 and CDR2: SGHRS and YFSETQ. The trim removed 4 bases at V and 8 bases at J, leaving 10 bases unmatched. It was healthy bone marrow donors who served as donors. 13 Jbeta primers and 60 Vbeta primers were used for the PCR. Using immunoSEQ multiplex PCR, the repertoire was profiled, and TCRdb retains in-frame clones only, with some absent. Found here are some 150,000 clones, about 64% of them singletons; the top ten hold about 3%. Broader study findings: The authors reported that TCR beta sequences could predict HLA-A and HLA-B alleles. These predictions were accurate for most subjects in the first cohort.

V usage is TRBV5-1 and J usage is TRBJ1-2, with 8 bases that match TRBD1. The material sequenced was PBMCs. This clonotype originated in a woman younger than 45 in good health and CMV-seropositive. The CDR3 DNA reads TGCGCCAGCAGCGGAGGACAGGGAACTTGGGGCTACACCTTC. This codes for CASSGGQGTWGYTF.